Listed below are T cell receptor beta chains from one sample, sequenced in a study of T cells in Graves' hyperthyroidism and ophthalmopathy. TCRdb passed the multiplex PCR reads through MiXCR, listing each CDR3 protein once. The sample carries under 650,000 distinct CDR3 sequences, about a sixth recorded once. Sequencing input: blood. These TCRs come from a woman aged 25 to 39 with Graves' hyperthyroidism. Both conserved end residues are part of each CDR3. A D gene is named only where the DNA matches it firmly. Some rows have no size entry. The others give once, few or many, or a class for an expanded clone.

TRBV2	TRBJ1-5	many	NA	CASTNRGLYNQPQHF	TGTGCCAGCACCAACCGGGGTCTCTACAATCAGCCCCAGCATTTT
TRBV7-8	TRBJ2-4	NA	NA	CASSLVGRTIKNIQYF	TGTGCCAGCAGCTTAGTTGGCAGGACGATAAAAAACATTCAGTACTTC
TRBV27	TRBJ2-4	few	TRBD1	CASSLDRALAKNIQYF	TGTGCCAGCAGTTTAGACAGGGCGCTAGCCAAAAACATTCAGTACTTC
TRBV7-6	TRBJ2-1	few	TRBD1	CASSGRDRGGNEQFF	TGTGCCAGCAGCGGACGGGACAGGGGGGGCAATGAGCAGTTCTTC
TRBV12-3/TRBV12-4	TRBJ2-1	many	NA	CASRDSSLSYNEQFF	TGTGCCAGCAGGGACAGCTCCCTCTCCTACAATGAGCAGTTCTTC
TRBV3-1	TRBJ2-7	many	TRBD2	CASSHIAPGLAGSYEQYF	TGTGCCAGCAGCCATATCGCCCCGGGACTAGCGGGCTCCTACGAGCAGTACTTC
TRBV20-1	TRBJ2-3	many	NA	CSARRDLGSTDTQYF	TGCAGTGCTAGGAGGGATTTAGGGTCCACAGATACGCAGTATTTT
TRBV27	TRBJ2-4	many	NA	CASSLTRAKNIQYF	TGTGCCAGCAGTTTAACGAGGGCCAAAAACATTCAGTACTTC
TRBV27	TRBJ1-5	many	NA	CASSLSGQGWQPQHF	TGTGCCAGCAGTTTATCAGGGCAGGGTTGGCAGCCCCAGCATTTT
TRBV11-2	TRBJ2-3	few	TRBD1	CASSLGGQGIDTQYF	TGTGCCAGCAGCTTGGGGGGACAGGGGATAGATACGCAGTATTTT
TRBV6-1	TRBJ2-1	many	TRBD2	CASSSGTYNEQFF	TGTGCCAGTTCTAGCGGGACCTACAATGAGCAGTTCTTC
TRBV6-2/TRBV6-3	TRBJ2-4	few	TRBD2	CASSVSGRGSKNIQYF	TGTGCCAGCAGCGTTAGCGGGAGAGGTTCCAAAAACATTCAGTACTTC
TRBV25-1	TRBJ2-2	many	NA	CASSASQLRDTGELFF	TGTGCCAGCAGTGCCTCTCAGTTGCGGGACACCGGGGAGCTGTTTTTT
TRBV3-1	TRBJ2-3	many	NA	CASRLSGDTQYF	TGTGCCAGCAGGCTATCCGGAGATACGCAGTATTTT
TRBV6-1	TRBJ1-2	many	NA	CASSEALGYGYTF	TGTGCCAGCAGTGAAGCGCTTGGGTATGGCTACACCTTC
TRBV20-1	TRBJ2-2	NA	TRBD2	CSAKLAGSGELFF	TGCAGTGCTAAGTTAGCGGGAAGTGGGGAGCTGTTTTTT
TRBV28	TRBJ2-3	NA	NA	CASSVGEIVRFTDTQYF	TGTGCCAGCAGTGTTGGGGAGATAGTCCGATTCACAGATACGCAGTATTTT
TRBV27	TRBJ2-2	few	TRBD1	CASRTGISTGELFF	TGTGCCAGCCGGACAGGGATTAGCACCGGGGAGCTGTTTTTT
TRBV30	TRBJ2-2	few	NA	CAWTLGSAGRNTGELFF	TGTGCCTGGACCCTAGGGTCTGCAGGAAGGAACACCGGGGAGCTGTTTTTT
TRBV29-1	TRBJ2-7	few	TRBD1	CSVEGELGTGEWNYEQYF	TGCAGCGTTGAAGGGGAATTAGGGACAGGGGAATGGAACTACGAGCAGTACTTC
TRBV27	TRBJ2-5	many	NA	CASSLVGGRGQETQYF	TGTGCCAGCAGTTTGGTTGGGGGACGGGGACAAGAGACCCAGTACTTC
TRBV13	TRBJ2-5	NA	TRBD2	CASSLPSGRARETQYF	TGTGCCAGCAGCTTACCTAGCGGGAGGGCCCGAGAGACCCAGTACTTC
TRBV3-1	TRBJ2-5	many	NA	CASSQESGRETQYF	TGTGCCAGCAGCCAAGAGTCAGGACGGGAGACCCAGTACTTC
TRBV13	TRBJ2-7	few	NA	CASSLGLMAYEQYF	TGTGCCAGCAGCTTAGGCCTAATGGCCTACGAGCAGTACTTC
TRBV28	TRBJ1-5	many	NA	CASSSTELGRSDQPQHF	TGTGCCAGCAGTTCGACGGAATTAGGACGGTCGGATCAGCCCCAGCATTTT
TRBV7-2	TRBJ2-1	many	NA	CASSFTGLEQFF	TGTGCCAGCAGCTTTACCGGACTTGAGCAGTTCTTC
TRBV3-1	TRBJ1-3	many	NA	CASSQDLQGGNTIYF	TGTGCCAGCAGCCAAGATTTACAGGGTGGAAACACCATATATTTT
TRBV27	TRBJ1-2	NA	NA	CASSDAGIYGYTF	TGTGCCAGCAGTGATGCAGGGATCTATGGCTACACCTTC
TRBV28	TRBJ2-1	many	TRBD2	CATLGGTEQFF	TGTGCCACACTGGGGGGGACTGAGCAGTTCTTC
TRBV7-8	TRBJ2-2	NA	TRBD2	CASSPKTTSGGTGELFF	TGTGCCAGCAGCCCCAAGACGACTAGCGGGGGGACCGGGGAGCTGTTTTTT
TRBV28	TRBJ2-7	few	TRBD1	CASSLIWDSVSSYEQYF	TGTGCCAGCAGTTTAATCTGGGACAGCGTGAGCTCCTACGAGCAGTACTTC
TRBV18	TRBJ2-3	NA	NA	CASSPPGLDTQYF	TGTGCCAGCTCACCACCGGGGCTTGATACGCAGTATTTT
TRBV4-2	TRBJ2-3	many	NA	CASSQDLVATDTQYF	TGTGCCAGCAGCCAAGATTTGGTAGCGACAGATACGCAGTATTTT
TRBV20-1	TRBJ1-5	many	TRBD1	CSASTGQGRRNSNQPQHF	TGCAGTGCTTCAACGGGACAGGGTCGTAGGAATAGCAATCAGCCCCAGCATTTT
TRBV12-3/TRBV12-4	TRBJ2-6	few	NA	CASSPTRTGTGANVLTF	TGTGCCAGCAGTCCCACTCGTACAGGGACTGGGGCCAACGTCCTGACTTTC
TRBV3-1	TRBJ1-4	NA	NA	CASSLQAGGKLFF	TGTGCCAGCAGCCTGCAGGCGGGGGGAAAACTGTTTTTT
TRBV30	TRBJ1-2	few	NA	CAWKQFQGRGYGYTF	TGTGCCTGGAAGCAATTTCAGGGGAGGGGCTATGGCTACACCTTC
TRBV12-3/TRBV12-4	TRBJ2-1	NA	TRBD2	CASGGTSGSDEQFF	TGTGCCAGCGGCGGGACTAGCGGGAGCGATGAGCAGTTCTTC
TRBV28	TRBJ2-1	many	TRBD2	CASSPGTSGAYNEQFF	TGTGCCAGCAGTCCCGGGACTAGCGGGGCCTACAATGAGCAGTTCTTC
TRBV6-1	TRBJ1-2	many	NA	CASSEDGYGYTF	TGTGCCAGCAGTGAGGACGGATATGGCTACACCTTC
TRBV4-3	TRBJ2-3	few	TRBD2	CASSPNGRALDTQYF	TGCGCCAGCAGCCCCAACGGGAGGGCTCTGGATACGCAGTATTTT
TRBV3-1	TRBJ1-5	many	NA	CASSQGELDSNQPQHF	TGTGCCAGCAGCCAAGGGGAGCTGGATAGCAATCAGCCCCAGCATTTT
TRBV6-1	TRBJ1-2	few	TRBD1	CASREVPGGFNYGYTF	TGTGCCAGCAGGGAGGTTCCAGGGGGCTTTAACTATGGCTACACCTTC
TRBV28	TRBJ2-1	many	NA	CASGYTNGDEQFF	TGTGCCAGCGGGTATACTAATGGGGATGAGCAGTTCTTC
TRBV28	TRBJ1-4	NA	NA	CASSWGMGDATNEKLFF	TGTGCCAGCAGCTGGGGGATGGGGGATGCAACTAATGAAAAACTGTTTTTT
TRBV7-2	TRBJ2-2	many	NA	CASSLGRWDTGELFF	TGTGCCAGCAGCTTAGGAAGGTGGGACACCGGGGAGCTGTTTTTT
TRBV25-1	TRBJ1-2	NA	NA	CASSESVSKRLNYGYTF	TGTGCCAGCAGTGAATCCGTTTCTAAACGCCTCAACTATGGCTACACCTTC
TRBV12-3/TRBV12-4	TRBJ1-1	few	NA	CASSLAYSLNTEAFF	TGTGCCAGCAGTTTAGCGTACAGCTTGAACACTGAAGCTTTCTTT
TRBV7-8	TRBJ2-3	many	TRBD2	CASNPLLAGVTDTQYF	TGTGCCAGCAACCCCCTACTAGCGGGAGTCACAGATACGCAGTATTTT
TRBV12-3/TRBV12-4	TRBJ2-7	few	NA	CASSLWVEQYF	TGTGCCAGCAGTTTATGGGTCGAGCAGTACTTC
TRBV12-3/TRBV12-4	TRBJ1-2	many	TRBD1	CASSLRSTGGGYGYTF	TGTGCCAGCAGTTTACGATCTACAGGGGGGGGCTATGGCTACACCTTC
TRBV7-2	TRBJ2-7	many	NA	CASRLGGDSRGWGGYEQYF	TGTGCCAGCAGGCTCGGGGGGGACAGTAGGGGTTGGGGTGGCTACGAGCAGTACTTC
TRBV6-1	TRBJ2-7	NA	NA	CASSEVASYEQYF	TGTGCCAGCAGTGAAGTGGCCAGTTACGAGCAGTACTTC